This is a list of T cell receptor beta chains from one sample in a study of neurological immune-mediated disorders. TCRdb re-called the 5' RACE reads with MiXCR, one entry per CDR3 protein. This table holds 120,000 or so distinct CDR3 sequences, more than 2.5% found once. Sequenced material: PBMCs. Every receptor here comes from a woman under 40 with multiple sclerosis. Each CDR3 is given with its conserved first and last residue. The order of the fields is J gene, V gene, clone size, D gene, CDR3 DNA, CDR3 protein. A D gene is named only where the DNA matches it firmly. Clone size appears in some rows only: once, few, many, or a class for an expanded clone.

>TRBJ2-7|TRBV20-1|many|TRBD2
TGCAGTGCTAGGGGCCCCGCCCCTAGCGGGAGCCACTCCTACGAGCAGTACTTC
CSARGPAPSGSHSYEQYF
>TRBJ2-5|TRBV7-2|many|NA
TGTGCCAGCAGCTTAGGGGGGGTCCCAGGGGAGACCCAGTACTTC
CASSLGGVPGETQYF
>TRBJ2-1|TRBV7-9|many|TRBD2
TGTGCCAGCAGCAGACTAGCGGGGGTTTACAATGAGCAGTTCTTC
CASSRLAGVYNEQFF
>TRBJ1-3|TRBV10-3|NA|TRBD1
TGTGCCATCAGTGAAACAGGGGGAAAAAACATATATTTT
CAISETGGKNIYF
>TRBJ2-3|TRBV3-1|many|NA
TGTGCCAGCAGCCTAACGGGGGGCCCGGCAGATACGCAGTATTTT
CASSLTGGPADTQYF
>TRBJ1-3|TRBV7-8|many|TRBD1
TGTGCCAGCAGCAAGACAGGGCTCTCTGGAAACACCATATATTTT
CASSKTGLSGNTIYF
>TRBJ1-5|TRBV19|many|NA
TGTGCCAGTAGTATCGGGGTTACTCAGCCCCAGCATTTT
CASSIGVTQPQHF
>TRBJ1-3|TRBV20-1|many|NA
TGCAGTGCCTCCCGAGCCAGGTTGGACTCTGGAAACACCATATATTTT
CSASRARLDSGNTIYF
>TRBJ2-3|TRBV7-9|many|NA
TGTGCCAGCAGCGTTATAGAGATTTCGGTTACAGATACGCAGTATTTT
CASSVIEISVTDTQYF
>TRBJ1-1|TRBV20-1|many|TRBD1
TGCAGTGCTAGGATTCTATCAGGGGGGGCCGGGCGGAATACTGAAGCTTTCTTT
CSARILSGGAGRNTEAFF
>TRBJ1-1|TRBV4-1|many|NA
TGCGCCAGCAGCCAAGCAACGGTTGTGAACACTGAAGCTTTCTTT
CASSQATVVNTEAFF
>TRBJ2-2|TRBV6-2/TRBV6-3|many|NA
TGTGCCAGCACCAAAAGGATTGCCGGGGAGCTGTTTTTT
CASTKRIAGELFF
>TRBJ2-3|TRBV27|many|TRBD1
TGTGCCAGCAGTTCCGGGACAGGGTTCCCAGATACGCAGTATTTT
CASSSGTGFPDTQYF
>TRBJ1-1|TRBV27|many|TRBD1
TGTGCCAGCAGTTATGACGACAGGGGAGGGACTGAAGCTTTCTTT
CASSYDDRGGTEAFF
>TRBJ1-4|TRBV20-1|many|NA
TGCAGTGCTAGGGAGACGGGTCGTTATGAAAAACTGTTTTTT
CSARETGRYEKLFF
>TRBJ2-5|TRBV20-1|many|TRBD2
TGCAGTGCTAGTATCGGCGGGGGGGAGACCCAGTACTTC
CSASIGGGETQYF
>TRBJ1-1|TRBV5-1|many|TRBD1
TGCGCCAGCAGCTTCAATCCGGGACAGGGAGGAAGGACTGAAGCTTTCTTT
CASSFNPGQGGRTEAFF
>TRBJ1-1|TRBV19|few|NA
TGTGCCAGCACTAATAGGGGGGGCAACACTGAAGCTTTCTTT
CASTNRGGNTEAFF
>TRBJ1-4|TRBV10-3|many|NA
TGTGCCATCAGTGATTTAGCGAAGGGGAAACTGTTTTTT
CAISDLAKGKLFF
>TRBJ1-6|TRBV7-2|many|NA
TGTGCCAGCAGCTTCGGGACCGCAAGCGACTCACCCCTCCACTTT
CASSFGTASDSPLHF
>TRBJ2-6|TRBV5-1|many|NA
TGCGCCAGCAGCTTCCCTCAGACGGCTGGGGCCAACGTCCTGACTTTC
CASSFPQTAGANVLTF
>TRBJ1-1|TRBV2|many|NA
TGTGCCAGCAGTGACTACAGAGGAATGAACACTGAAGCTTTCTTT
CASSDYRGMNTEAFF
>TRBJ1-6|TRBV4-1|NA|NA
TGCGCCAGCAGCCAAACCACCCCAATCACCCTCAACTTT
CASSQTTPITLNF
>TRBJ1-6|TRBV27|many|NA
TGTGCCAGCAGTTTTCGAGGGGTAAACTCACCCCTCCACTTT
CASSFRGVNSPLHF
>TRBJ2-3|TRBV10-2|many|TRBD2
TGCGCCAGCAGAGAGCGGGAGGAGTGGGATACGCAGTATTTT
CASREREEWDTQYF
>TRBJ1-2|TRBV3-1|many|NA
TGTGCCAGCAGCCAAGTCGACAGTCATGGCTACACCTTC
CASSQVDSHGYTF
>TRBJ2-5|TRBV5-1|many|NA
TGCGCCAGCAAACAGGGTGTTCAAGAGACCCAGTACTTC
CASKQGVQETQYF
>TRBJ2-5|TRBV9|many|NA
TGTGCCAGCAGCGGACGAAGGGAGACCCAGTACTTC
CASSGRRETQYF
>TRBJ1-1|TRBV7-2|many|NA
TGTGCCAGCAGCTTACAGGTTAGCACTGAAGCTTTCTTT
CASSLQVSTEAFF
>TRBJ1-2|TRBV12-3/TRBV12-4|many|NA
TGTGCCAGCACCCCGACGGGTCTCGATGGCTACACCTTC
CASTPTGLDGYTF
>TRBJ1-5|TRBV12-3/TRBV12-4|many|TRBD1
TGTGCCAGCAGTTTCCAGGGGGCTAAGCAGCCCCAGCATTTT
CASSFQGAKQPQHF
>TRBJ2-1|TRBV12-3/TRBV12-4|many|NA
TGTGCCAGCAGTTTATTCGGGACAGCCGGGGGTGAGCAGTTCTTC
CASSLFGTAGGEQFF
>TRBJ2-5|TRBV20-1|NA|TRBD1
TGCAGTGCTACTACTCTGGGACAGGCCGGGGGGACCCAGTACTTC
CSATTLGQAGGTQYF
>TRBJ2-7|TRBV5-1|many|TRBD1
TGCGCCAGCAGCTGGGGACAGGGGGCAGACGAGCAGTACTTC
CASSWGQGADEQYF
>TRBJ1-2|TRBV6-5|many|NA
TGTGCCAGCGGAGAGGACAGACCACCTTATGGCTACACCTTC
CASGEDRPPYGYTF
>TRBJ2-5|TRBV20-1|many|NA
TGCAGTGCTAGGCCCGCTGGGACCCAAGAGACCCAGTACTTC
CSARPAGTQETQYF
>TRBJ2-3|TRBV27|many|TRBD1
TGTGCCAGCCCTTCCGTTCGGACAGGGAAGGGGTCTAGCACAGATACGCAGTATTTT
CASPSVRTGKGSSTDTQYF
>TRBJ1-1|TRBV4-3|many|NA
TGCGCCAGCAGCCGACTGGGGGCTGGGACGAACACTGAAGCTTTCTTT
CASSRLGAGTNTEAFF
>TRBJ2-5|TRBV18|many|NA
TGTGCCAGCTCACTTCAACAAGAGACCCAGTACTTC
CASSLQQETQYF
>TRBJ2-2|TRBV3-1|many|TRBD1
TGTGCCAGCAGCCCCCGGGACAGGCGACCCGGGGAGCTGTTTTTT
CASSPRDRRPGELFF
>TRBJ2-2|TRBV5-4|many|NA
TGTGCCAGCAGCTTCCGGGCGGCCCACACCGGGGAGCTGTTTTTT
CASSFRAAHTGELFF
>TRBJ2-1|TRBV5-1|many|NA
TGCGCCAGCAGCTTGGAAGGGGGCAATGAGCAGTTCTTC
CASSLEGGNEQFF
>TRBJ2-7|TRBV7-8|many|TRBD2
TGTGCCAGCAGCTCGCAACTAGCGGGAGAGACCAGCCCCTACGAGCAGTACTTC
CASSSQLAGETSPYEQYF
>TRBJ2-3|TRBV20-1|many|TRBD1
TGCAGTGCTAGAGATCGGGGACAGGGGGCATATACGCAGTATTTT
CSARDRGQGAYTQYF
>TRBJ1-1|TRBV20-1|many|NA
TGCAGTGCTAGAGATCTACGGGGTACGAACACTGAAGCTTTCTTT
CSARDLRGTNTEAFF
>TRBJ2-2|TRBV12-3/TRBV12-4|many|NA
TGTGCCAGTGGGATGGACACGAACACCGGGGAGCTGTTTTTT
CASGMDTNTGELFF
>TRBJ2-7|TRBV20-1|many|TRBD2
TGCAGTGCGATTATAAACGCCCTAGCGGGAGGTCTCTACGAGCAGTACTTC
CSAIINALAGGLYEQYF
>TRBJ1-2|TRBV12-3/TRBV12-4|many|NA
TGTGCCAGCAGTCCGCAGGGTCGGGGCTACACCTTC
CASSPQGRGYTF
>TRBJ2-7|TRBV20-1|many|NA
TGCAGTGCGGTCAACAGGGAAAGCTCCTACGAGCAGTACTTC
CSAVNRESSYEQYF
>TRBJ1-3|TRBV20-1|few|NA
TGCAGTGCTAGAGTCAGGGGTAACACCATATATTTT
CSARVRGNTIYF
>TRBJ2-7|TRBV5-1|many|NA
TGCGCCAGCAGCTTGATCCCGGTCGGGCGGGATATAAGCTCCTACGAGCAGTACTTC
CASSLIPVGRDISSYEQYF
>TRBJ1-5|TRBV7-8|many|NA
TGTGCCAGCAGCTTACGGGATTTCAATCAGCCCCAGCATTTT
CASSLRDFNQPQHF
>TRBJ1-4|TRBV5-1|many|NA
TGCGCCAGCAGCTTTTCTGGGGTTAATGAAAAACTGTTTTTT
CASSFSGVNEKLFF
>TRBJ1-5|TRBV19|many|TRBD1
TGTGCCACCTCGGGACAGGGGAATCAGCCCCAGCATTTT
CATSGQGNQPQHF
>TRBJ1-2|TRBV5-1|many|TRBD1
TGCGCCAGCAGCTGGACAGGGCACTATGGCTACACCTTC
CASSWTGHYGYTF
>TRBJ2-7|TRBV6-2/TRBV6-3|many|NA
TGTGCCAGCAGCTCCGTATCAGCCTACGAGCAGTACTTC
CASSSVSAYEQYF
>TRBJ1-1|TRBV20-1|many|NA
TGCAGTGCTAGAGATGTCAGCCGGATAGCCGAAGCTTTCTTT
CSARDVSRIAEAFF